The clone carrying this T cell receptor beta chain was recorded many times. As yet, its antigen is unknown. These data belong to a study of regulatory T cells in long-lasting Graves disease. Whole-study findings and limits: Preferential use of TRBV28, TRBJ1-2 and TRBJ2-5 was seen in persistent disease.

Arm-PCR with iRepertoire HTBI primers amplified the CDR3 regions for these TCR beta libraries. In the authors' methods: Identified segments across samples numbered just over 60 TRBV and about 15 TRBJ. TCRdb reanalysed the multiplex PCR reads using MiXCR and keeps one entry per CDR3 protein. None of the V and J calls come from the authors' own analysis; TCRdb made them. The table has hundreds of thousands of distinct CDR3 sequences, 15% to 20% seen once. V was clipped by 5 bases and J by 8 bases, with 16 bases between them. The CDR3 totals 14 residues. Germline CDR1 and CDR2: SGHAT and FQNNGV. The sample's time point: newly diagnosed GD, antithyroid drugs for less than 3 months. RNA isolated from PBMCs was used to make the TCR library. Another study also made use of these data, one on T cells in Graves' hyperthyroidism and ophthalmopathy. From that paper: Clinical symptoms, serum thyroxine and TRAb, thyroid ultrasound and orbital computed tomography were used for the diagnoses. HTBI primers drove first-round RT-PCR of the TCR CDR3.

The material was peripheral blood mononuclear cells (PBMCs), obtained at new diagnosis, from a patient treated with antithyroid drugs. The genes are TRBV11-2 and TRBJ2-1; D is possibly TRBD1 (5 bases). The TCR was taken from a woman aged 25 to 39 with Graves disease. CDR3 coding DNA: TGTGCCAGCAGCCCGCCCCTTCAAGGGGATGAGCAGTTCTTC. Its protein is CASSPPLQGDEQFF.